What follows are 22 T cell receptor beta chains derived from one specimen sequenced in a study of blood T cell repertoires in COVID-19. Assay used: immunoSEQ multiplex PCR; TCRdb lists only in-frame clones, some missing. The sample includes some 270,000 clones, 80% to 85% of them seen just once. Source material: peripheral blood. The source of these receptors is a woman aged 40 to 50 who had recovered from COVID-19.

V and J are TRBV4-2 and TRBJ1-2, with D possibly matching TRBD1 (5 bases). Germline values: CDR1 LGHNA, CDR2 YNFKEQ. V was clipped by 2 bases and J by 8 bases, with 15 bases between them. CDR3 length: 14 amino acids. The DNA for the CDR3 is TGTGCCAGCAGCCAACCCAGGGAGGCTGAAGGCTACACCTTC. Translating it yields CASSQPREAEGYTF.

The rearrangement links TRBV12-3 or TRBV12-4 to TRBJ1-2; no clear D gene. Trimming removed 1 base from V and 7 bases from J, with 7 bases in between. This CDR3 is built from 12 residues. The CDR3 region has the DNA TGTGCCAGCAGTTTAGGACAAAGTGGCTACACCTTC. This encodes CASSLGQSGYTF.

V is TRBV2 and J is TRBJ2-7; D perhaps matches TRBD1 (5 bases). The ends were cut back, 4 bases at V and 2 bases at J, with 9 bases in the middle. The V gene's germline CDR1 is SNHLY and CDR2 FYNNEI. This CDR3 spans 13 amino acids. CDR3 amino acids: CASSGGNTYEQYF. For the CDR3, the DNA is TGTGCCAGCAGTGGGGGCAATACCTACGAGCAGTACTTC. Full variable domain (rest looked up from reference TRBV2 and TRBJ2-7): EPEVTQTPSHQVTQMGQEVILRCVPISNHLYFYWYRQILGQKVEFLVSFYNNEISEKSEIFDDQFSVERPDGSNFTLKIRSTKLEDSAMYFCASSGGNTYEQYFGPGTRLTVT.

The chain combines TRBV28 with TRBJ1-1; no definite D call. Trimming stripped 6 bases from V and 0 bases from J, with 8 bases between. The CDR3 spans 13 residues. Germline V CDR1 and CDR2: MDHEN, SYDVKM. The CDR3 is CASSQNMNTEAFF. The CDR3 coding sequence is TGTGCCAGCAGCCAGAACATGAACACTGAAGCTTTCTTT.

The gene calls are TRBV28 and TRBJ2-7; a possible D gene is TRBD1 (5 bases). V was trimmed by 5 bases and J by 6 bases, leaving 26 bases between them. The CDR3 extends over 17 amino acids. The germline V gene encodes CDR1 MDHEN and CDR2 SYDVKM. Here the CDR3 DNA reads TGTGCCAGCAGTCTTACTACCCCTGTGGGCAGGGAAGGCGAGCAGTACTTC. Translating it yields CASSLTTPVGREGEQYF. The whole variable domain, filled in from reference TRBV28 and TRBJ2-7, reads DVKVTQSSRYLVKRTGEKVFLECVQDMDHENMFWYRQDPGLGLRLIYFSYDVKMKEKGDIPEGYSVSREKKERFSLILESASTNQTSMYLCASSLTTPVGREGEQYFGPGTRLTVT.

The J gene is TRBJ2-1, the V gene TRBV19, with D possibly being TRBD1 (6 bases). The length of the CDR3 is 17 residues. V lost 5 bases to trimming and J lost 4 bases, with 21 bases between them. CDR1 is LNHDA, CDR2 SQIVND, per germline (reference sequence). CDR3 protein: CASSGDTLSAFYNEQFF. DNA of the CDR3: TGTGCCAGTAGTGGGGACACCTTGTCTGCTTTTTACAATGAGCAGTTCTTC.

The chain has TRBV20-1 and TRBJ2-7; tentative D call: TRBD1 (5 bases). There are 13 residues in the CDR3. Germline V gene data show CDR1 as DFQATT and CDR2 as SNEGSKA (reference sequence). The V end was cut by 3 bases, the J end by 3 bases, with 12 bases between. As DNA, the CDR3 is TGCAGTGCTAGTTCAGGGTTCTACTACGAGCAGTACTTC. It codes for CSASSGFYYEQYF.

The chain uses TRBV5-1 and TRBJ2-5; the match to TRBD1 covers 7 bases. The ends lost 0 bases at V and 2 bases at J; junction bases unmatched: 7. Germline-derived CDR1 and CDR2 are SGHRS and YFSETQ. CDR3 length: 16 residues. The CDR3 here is CASSLGAGGGQETQYF. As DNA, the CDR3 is TGCGCCAGCAGCTTGGGCGCAGGGGGTGGGCAAGAGACCCAGTACTTC.

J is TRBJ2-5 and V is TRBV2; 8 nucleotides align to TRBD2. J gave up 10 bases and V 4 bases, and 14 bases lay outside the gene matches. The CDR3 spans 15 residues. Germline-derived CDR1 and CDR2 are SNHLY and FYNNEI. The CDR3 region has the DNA TGTGCCAGCAGTGTAAGCTGGGCCCTCCGGGGGGGCCAGTACTTC. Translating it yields CASSVSWALRGGQYF.

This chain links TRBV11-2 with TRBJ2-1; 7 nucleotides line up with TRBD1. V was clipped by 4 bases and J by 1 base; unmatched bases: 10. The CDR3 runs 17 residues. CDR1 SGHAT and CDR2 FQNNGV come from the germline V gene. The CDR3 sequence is CASSSYRDRGSYNEQFF. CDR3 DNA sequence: TGTGCCAGCAGCTCATACCGGGACAGAGGATCCTACAATGAGCAGTTCTTC.

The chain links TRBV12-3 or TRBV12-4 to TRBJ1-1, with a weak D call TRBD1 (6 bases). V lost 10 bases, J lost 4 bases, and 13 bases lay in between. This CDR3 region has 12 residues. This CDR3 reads CATGTFSTEAFF. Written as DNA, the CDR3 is TGTGCCACAGGGACATTCAGCACTGAAGCTTTCTTT.

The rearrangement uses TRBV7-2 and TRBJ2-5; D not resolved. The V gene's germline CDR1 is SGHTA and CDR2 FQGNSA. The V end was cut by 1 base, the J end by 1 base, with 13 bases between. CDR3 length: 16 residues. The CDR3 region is CASSLVAFTFQETQYF. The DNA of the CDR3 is TGTGCCAGCAGCTTAGTGGCCTTTACATTCCAAGAGACCCAGTACTTC.

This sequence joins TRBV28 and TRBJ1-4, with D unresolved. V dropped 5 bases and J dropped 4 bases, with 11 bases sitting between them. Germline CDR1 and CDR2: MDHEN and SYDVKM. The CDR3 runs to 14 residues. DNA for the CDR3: TGTGCCAGCAGTCCGATGGACTTTAATGAAAAACTGTTTTTT. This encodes CASSPMDFNEKLFF.

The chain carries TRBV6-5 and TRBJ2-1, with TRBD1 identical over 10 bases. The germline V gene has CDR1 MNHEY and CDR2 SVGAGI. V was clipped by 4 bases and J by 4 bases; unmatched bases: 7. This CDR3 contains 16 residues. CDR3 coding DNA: TGTGCCAGCAGTTCGGAGGGACAGGGGATGTACAATGAGCAGTTCTTC. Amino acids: CASSSEGQGMYNEQFF.

DNA of the CDR3: TGTGCCAGCTCACAGACAATGACGAACACTGAAGCTTTCTTT. Protein: CASSQTMTNTEAFF. This chain joins TRBV18 and TRBJ1-1, with D uncertain. V lost 4 bases, J lost 1 base, and 10 bases lay in between. The CDR3 spans 14 residues. CDR1 and CDR2 from the germline V gene are KGHSH and LQKENI. The full variable domain, its missing parts supplied by reference TRBV18 and TRBJ1-1, is NAGVMQNPRHLVRRRGQEARLRCSPMKGHSHVYWYRQLPEEGLKFMVYLQKENIIDESGMPKERFSAEFPKEGPSILRIQQVVRGDSAAYFCASSQTMTNTEAFFGQGTRLTVV.

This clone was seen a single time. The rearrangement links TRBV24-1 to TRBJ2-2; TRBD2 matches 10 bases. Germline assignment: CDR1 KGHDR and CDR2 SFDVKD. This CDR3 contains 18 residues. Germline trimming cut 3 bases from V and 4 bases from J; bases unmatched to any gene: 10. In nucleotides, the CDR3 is TGTGCCACCAGTGATCCCGCGTTAGCGGGGGGTCCCACCGGGGAGCTGTTTTTT. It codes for CATSDPALAGGPTGELFF.

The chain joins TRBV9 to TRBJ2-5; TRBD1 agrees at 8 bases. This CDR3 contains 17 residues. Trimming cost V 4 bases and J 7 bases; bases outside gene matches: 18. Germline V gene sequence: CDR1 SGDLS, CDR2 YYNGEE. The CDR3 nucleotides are TGTGCCAGCAGCTCGAGTCCCTCCCCAGACAGGGGCGGGACCCAGTACTTC. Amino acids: CASSSSPSPDRGGTQYF. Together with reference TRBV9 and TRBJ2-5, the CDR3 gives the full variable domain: DSGVTQTPKHLITATGQRVTLRCSPRSGDLSVYWYQQSLDQGLQFLIQYYNGEERAKGNILERFSAQQFPDLHSELNLSSLELGDSALYFCASSSSPSPDRGGTQYFGPGTRLLVL.

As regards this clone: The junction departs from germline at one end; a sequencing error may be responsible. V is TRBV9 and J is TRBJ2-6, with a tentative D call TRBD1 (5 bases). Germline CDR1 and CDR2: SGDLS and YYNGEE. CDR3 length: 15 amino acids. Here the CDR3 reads CASSVDMSGAKVLTF. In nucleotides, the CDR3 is TGTGCCAGCAGCGTTGACATGAGTGGGGCCAAGGTCCTGACTTTC.

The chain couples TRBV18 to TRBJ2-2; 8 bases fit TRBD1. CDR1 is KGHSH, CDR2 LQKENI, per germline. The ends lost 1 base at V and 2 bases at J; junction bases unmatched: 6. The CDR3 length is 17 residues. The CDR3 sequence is CASSPHRQGINTGELFF. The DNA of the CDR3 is TGTGCCAGCTCACCACACAGACAGGGGATTAACACCGGGGAGCTGTTTTTT.

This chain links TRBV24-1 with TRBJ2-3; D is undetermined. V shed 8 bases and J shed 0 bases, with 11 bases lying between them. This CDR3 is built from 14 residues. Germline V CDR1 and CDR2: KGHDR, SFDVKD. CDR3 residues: CATKGDISTDTQYF. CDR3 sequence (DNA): TGTGCCACCAAAGGTGACATTAGCACAGATACGCAGTATTTT.

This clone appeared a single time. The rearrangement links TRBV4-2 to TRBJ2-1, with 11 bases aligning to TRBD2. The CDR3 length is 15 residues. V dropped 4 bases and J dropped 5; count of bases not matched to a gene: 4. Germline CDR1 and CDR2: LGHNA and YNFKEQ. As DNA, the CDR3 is TGTGCCAGCAGCCTGGGACTAGCGGATCACAATGAGCAGTTCTTC. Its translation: CASSLGLADHNEQFF.

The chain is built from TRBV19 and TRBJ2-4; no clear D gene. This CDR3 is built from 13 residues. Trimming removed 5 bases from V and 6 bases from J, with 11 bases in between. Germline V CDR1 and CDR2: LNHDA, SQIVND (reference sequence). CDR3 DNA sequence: TGTGCCAGTAGTCAACAGAGTAGAAACATTCAGTACTTC. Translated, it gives CASSQQSRNIQYF.